These 5 T cell receptor beta chains share one sample of origin, sequenced in a study of PD-L1 blockade in urothelial cancer. This table comes from immunoSEQ multiplex PCR, and its TCRdb copy is limited to in-frame clones, with some not included. This table has about 130,000 clones, around 86% appearing once. Indicated time point: peripheral blood 6 weeks after treatment start. Here the sequenced sample was PBMCs, taken around atezolizumab (anti-PD-L1) treatment. These receptors were collected from a man aged 50-60 years with urothelial cancer.

V is TRBV9 and J is TRBJ2-2; D gene uncertain. The germline V gene encodes CDR1 SGDLS and CDR2 YYNGEE. This CDR3 has 16 amino acids. V was trimmed by 3 bases and J by 3 bases, leaving 15 bases between them. CDR3 region: CASSAATDGYTGELFF. CDR3 nucleotide sequence: TGTGCCAGCAGCGCTGCGACCGACGGGTACACCGGGGAGCTGTTTTTT.

This chain connects TRBV7-2 to TRBJ2-7; tentatively, D is TRBD2 (5 bases). In germline, CDR1 is SGHTA, CDR2 FQGNSA. The CDR3 loop spans 14 amino acids. V gave up 1 base and J gave up 4 bases, with 11 bases separating them. CDR3 sequence reads: CASSLVRGGYEQYF. The CDR3 nucleotides are TGTGCCAGCAGCTTAGTTCGGGGTGGGTACGAGCAGTACTTC.

This clone was observed a handful of times. V gene TRBV10-1 combines with J gene TRBJ1-5; D may be TRBD1 (6 bases). V was trimmed by 7 bases and J by 0 bases, leaving 13 bases between them. CDR3 size: 15 residues. From germline, CDR1 is WNHNN and CDR2 SYGVQD (reference sequence). The CDR3 region is CASNGQHYSNQPQHF. The CDR3 nucleotides read TGCGCCAGCAACGGACAGCACTATAGCAATCAGCCCCAGCATTTT.

This clone was seen more than once but under ten times. This chain connects TRBV28 to TRBJ2-4, with TRBD1 identical over 8 bases. CDR3 size: 14 residues. V trimming: 5 bases; J trimming: 3 bases; junction bases outside the gene matches: 3. The V gene's germline CDR1 is MDHEN and CDR2 SYDVKM. CDR3 sequence: CASSPGGGKNIQYF. The DNA of the CDR3 is TGTGCCAGCAGTCCAGGGGGCGGCAAAAACATTCAGTACTTC.

This chain joins TRBV19 and TRBJ1-4; 10 positions agree with TRBD1. The CDR3 extends over 17 amino acids. From germline, CDR1 is LNHDA and CDR2 SQIVND (reference sequence). V trimming: 4 bases; J trimming: 0 bases; junction bases outside the gene matches: 5. The CDR3 loop is CASSRKGQGATNEKLFF. Here the CDR3 DNA reads TGTGCCAGTAGTAGAAAAGGACAGGGGGCAACTAATGAAAAACTGTTTTTT.